This TCR beta chain was found in a study of long-term antiretroviral therapy in people with HIV (dated by TCRdb to about 2022). The study in broad terms: Collection of the earliest samples took place about a decade ahead of the 2015 WHO recommendation for immediate ART, at a time when ART was typically delayed until CD4 counts fell. A retrospective serial study tested whether changes in peripheral blood TRB repertoire composition and diversity were associated with ART initiation and durable HIV suppression. A total of fewer than 200 cryopreserved PBMC samples were contributed to the cohort by 30 adults with confirmed HIV infection, with samples collected serially over a mean of roughly six years (range 1-12). Of the 30 participants with HIV, approximately twelve were female. No cross-contamination during QIAcube processing was seen in test extractions of a monoclonal T-cell line run alongside 33 polyclonal samples.

The paper's findings and limits, for the study overall: Expanded TRB clones identified before ART initiation dominated the repertoire across all time points, though the dominance fluctuated and decreased in many PLHIV after ART. No data were available on ART adherence, viral resistance or therapy changes, limiting inferences about post-ART repertoire changes. Because pre-ART samples had limited cell numbers, unsorted PBMC were profiled rather than sorted CD4+ and CD8+ T cells. ART initiation was associated with a significant increase in TRB diversity, but diversity stayed significantly below transplant donor controls even after long-term ART. HIV repertoires had narrower CDR3 length ranges than controls, and the network structure suggested an antigen-experienced repertoire that shifted only slightly toward naive after ART. The samples span the years 2004 to 2017, and the ART regimens used may be less effective than current regimens. Since PBMC availability was limited, sequencing covered only the TCR beta chain, with no alpha chain pairing.

Participants were included only if at least one PBMC sample before ART initiation and at least two post-ART samples were available. Treatment was received in the United States of America by all participants with HIV. Before DNA extraction, cryopreserved samples of roughly 0.95-10 million PBMC were thawed and washed. At the time of the earliest PBMC sample, participants with HIV were aged between about 20 and 60 years. Per participant, PBMC samples came from 1-4 timepoints prior to ART initiation and 2-8 timepoints following ART initiation, for a median of 7 samples. For every participant, serial HIV viral load, CD4+ T-cell count, ART history and demographic data were obtained. Genomic DNA was extracted from unsorted PBMC with a Qiagen kit on a QIAcube, with processing performed in batches of 12 samples. Remarks on this clone: Which antigen it targets is not known. Nothing much larger sits one base from this clone, and base qualities are not available.

The immunoSEQ hsTCRB v3.0 assay was used at survey level resolution to sequence the TRB variable region. TRB sequencing targeted a depth of about 35,000-50,000 T-cell genomes per sample. An Illumina MiSeq with a v3 150-cycle kit was used to sequence the pooled TRB libraries. The study's own analysis went as follows. Repertoire analysis ran in R within a reproducible Nextflow workflow covering QC, data transformation and analysis. LymphoSeq2, an R package for AIRR-Seq data exploration, was used to implement custom analyses. A handful of samples that produced fewer than 5000 total TRB sequences were removed, so 190 or so HIV repertoires were analyzed. Among the 180 to 200 retained HIV repertoires, about 57 were collected before ART initiation and 120 to 140 were collected after ART initiation. Each repertoire was downsampled to 5000 TRB nucleotide sequences, and summary statistics were averaged across 100 downsampling iterations. The analysis kept only TRB sequences whose CDR3 regions were at least seven amino acids long. Diversity was measured with a Shannon entropy-derived clonality score and the Gini coefficient. In the repertoire networks, any two of the top 5000 CDR3 amino acid sequences were connected whenever the two sequences differed by an edit distance of one. Antigen specificity groups and MHC restriction were predicted for TRB CDR3 amino acid sequences with GLIPH2. Known CMV, EBV, HIV or tissue antigen associations were flagged by matching CDR3 amino acid sequences against VDJdb and McPAS-TCR. Pre-ART, post-ART and control groups were compared with Wilcoxon signed-rank tests and Holm-Bonferroni correction. TCRdb re-hosts the immuneACCESS table, in-frame sequences only. Its copies lack some clones; in the studies checked, an unresolved V gene accounts for under half of them, and the cause for the rest is not known. That table is the source of V, J and clone size, and D and trimming were worked out from the DNA. This sample gives fewer than 30,000 clones in total; over 70% of them show up just once. 9.9% of the sample is held by the ten biggest clonotypes.

V is pruned by 6 bases and J by 2 bases, leaving 19 bases of the junction without a gene match. Based on the germline V gene, the CDR1 and CDR2 sequences are MDHEN and SYDVKM. Taken from cysteine to phenylalanine, the CDR3 has 19 residues. The CDR3 DNA has 57 bases and is translated from base 1. The chain is assembled from TRBV28 and TRBJ2-3; the junction holds 8 bases that match TRBD2. This TCR was recovered from a man in his thirties or forties with HIV. Sequencing was performed on unsorted PBMCs, taken nearly 2.9 years after starting antiretroviral therapy. The encoded CDR3 is CASRTLSLEREQNTDTQYF. The DNA sequence is given as TGTGCCAGCAGAACCCTTTCGCTCGAGCGGGAGCAAAACACAGATACGCAGTATTTT.